This TCR beta chain was profiled in a study of T cell changes during pregnancy in multiple sclerosis. This CDR3 spans 14 amino acids. Germline CDR1 is MNHEY and CDR2 is SMNVEV (reference sequence). Trimming cost V 6 bases and J 5 bases; bases outside gene matches: 5. This clone appeared a single time. The data were produced by immunoSEQ multiplex PCR, yet TCRdb's version contains in-frame clones alone and is incomplete. The sample lists about 94,000 clones; roughly 93% were seen once. The sample in question was peripheral blood, obtained in the third trimester of pregnancy. V and J are TRBV27 and TRBJ1-5; 9 positions agree with TRBD1. The sequence was obtained from a female donor with multiple sclerosis, enrolled in a pregnancy study. CDR3 nucleotides: TGTGCCAGCAGCAGACAGGGGGTAGATCAGCCCCAGCATTTT. Its translation is CASSRQGVDQPQHF.